Given below is one T cell receptor (beta chain) in context. This sample stems from a study of blood T cell repertoires in COVID-19. In the study overall: The cDNA or gDNA used as material had been derived from T cells, B-cell-depleted T cells, or PBMCs.

CDR3 length: 14 amino acids. V gave up 6 bases and J gave up 2 bases, with 14 bases separating them. Germline V lookup: CDR1 MNHEY, CDR2 SVGAGI. Some clones are missing from TCRdb's copy, which holds only in-frame ones; the method was immunoSEQ multiplex PCR. The sample holds approximately 330,000 clones; roughly 90% are singletons and the top ten take 3.5% to 4.5%. Material for sequencing was peripheral blood. The rearrangement joins TRBV6-5 to TRBJ2-7; no clear D gene. This receptor was taken from a woman aged 45-65 years with active or convalescent COVID-19. CDR3 sequence: CASRVSIQAYEQYF. The DNA of the CDR3 is TGTGCCAGCAGGGTCAGTATTCAGGCCTACGAGCAGTACTTC.